These T cell receptor beta chains were read from a single sample in a study of regulatory T cells in long-lasting Graves disease. MiXCR, run by TCRdb on the multiplex PCR reads, gives a single entry per CDR3 protein. This sample carries 400,000 to 650,000 distinct CDR3 sequences, 16% of them seen once, and the ten largest clones take 20% to 25%. These data were likewise used in another study, on T cells in Graves' hyperthyroidism and ophthalmopathy.

This specimen consisted of peripheral blood mononuclear cells (PBMCs), obtained at new diagnosis, from a patient treated with antithyroid drugs. The receptors shown here come from a woman between 40 and 65 years old with Graves disease. CDR3s include the opening cysteine and the closing phenylalanine or tryptophan. D genes are given only for firm matches. Clone size appears in some rows only: once, few, many, or a class for an expanded clone.

V gene: TRBV6-2/TRBV6-3
clone size: few
D gene: .
J gene: TRBJ2-3
CDR3 DNA: TGTGCCAGCAGTAGAGACACTCCGACTAGCACAGATACGCAGTATTTT
CDR3 protein: CASSRDTPTSTDTQYF

V gene: TRBV10-3
clone size: .
D gene: .
J gene: TRBJ2-7
CDR3 DNA: TGTGCCATCAGTACGACAGGAGAATACGAGCAGTACTTC
CDR3 protein: CAISTTGEYEQYF

V gene: TRBV27
clone size: many
D gene: TRBD1
J gene: TRBJ2-1
CDR3 DNA: TGTGCCAGCAGTCAACCAGACAGGGGGCCCTACAATGAGCAGTTCTTC
CDR3 protein: CASSQPDRGPYNEQFF

V gene: TRBV12-3/TRBV12-4
clone size: many
D gene: TRBD2
J gene: TRBJ2-5
CDR3 DNA: TGTGCCAGCAGATGGACTAGCGGGAGCCAAGAGACCCAGTACTTC
CDR3 protein: CASRWTSGSQETQYF

V gene: TRBV7-2
clone size: .
D gene: .
J gene: TRBJ1-2
CDR3 DNA: TGTGCCAGCAGCTTAGGGTCGCCTATTAACTATGGCTACACCTTC
CDR3 protein: CASSLGSPINYGYTF

V gene: TRBV28
clone size: many
D gene: TRBD1
J gene: TRBJ2-7
CDR3 DNA: TGTGCCAGCAGCCAAGACAGGGGTTTCTACGAGCAGTACTTC
CDR3 protein: CASSQDRGFYEQYF

V gene: TRBV2
clone size: .
D gene: TRBD2
J gene: TRBJ2-5
CDR3 DNA: TGTGCCAGCAAGAGGACTAGCGGGGGACCCCAAGAGACCCAGTACTTC
CDR3 protein: CASKRTSGGPQETQYF

V gene: TRBV28
clone size: .
D gene: .
J gene: TRBJ1-3
CDR3 DNA: TGTGCCAGCAGTTTGGTAGGGGTCATCTCTGGAAACACCATATATTTT
CDR3 protein: CASSLVGVISGNTIYF

V gene: TRBV5-1
clone size: many
D gene: .
J gene: TRBJ1-1
CDR3 DNA: TGCGCCAGCAGCCCCAAATCTGGGGGTGAAGCTTTCTTT
CDR3 protein: CASSPKSGGEAFF

V gene: TRBV6-1
clone size: few
D gene: .
J gene: TRBJ1-2
CDR3 DNA: TGTGCCATCTCTGGGTGGGGGGCCGACGGCTACACCTTC
CDR3 protein: CAISGWGADGYTF

V gene: TRBV19
clone size: .
D gene: TRBD1
J gene: TRBJ2-1
CDR3 DNA: TGTGCCATCGGGGACAGGGTCTACAATGAGCAGTTCTTC
CDR3 protein: CAIGDRVYNEQFF

V gene: TRBV7-9
clone size: .
D gene: TRBD2
J gene: TRBJ2-3
CDR3 DNA: TGTGCCAGCAGGCTAGGCTCGGGGGGGGCTTATACGCAGTATTTT
CDR3 protein: CASRLGSGGAYTQYF

V gene: TRBV11-2
clone size: many
D gene: TRBD2
J gene: TRBJ2-5
CDR3 DNA: TGTGCCAGCAGCTTACATGGAGCGGGGGGCCAAGAGACCCAGTACTTC
CDR3 protein: CASSLHGAGGQETQYF

V gene: TRBV20-1
clone size: many
D gene: .
J gene: TRBJ1-1
CDR3 DNA: TGCAGTGCCCCGGGGCAGGAGAACACTGAAGCTTTCTTT
CDR3 protein: CSAPGQENTEAFF

V gene: TRBV5-1
clone size: many
D gene: .
J gene: TRBJ1-4
CDR3 DNA: TGCGCCAGCAGTCCAGACTCAGCTAATGAAAAACTGTTTTTT
CDR3 protein: CASSPDSANEKLFF

V gene: TRBV30
clone size: many
D gene: TRBD1
J gene: TRBJ2-3
CDR3 DNA: TGTGCCTGGGAGGGACAGGGGGGTCCAGATACGCAGTATTTT
CDR3 protein: CAWEGQGGPDTQYF

V gene: TRBV11-2
clone size: many
D gene: .
J gene: TRBJ2-5
CDR3 DNA: TGTGCCAGCAGCTTAGGCCCCGGCCTTGGAACGGAGACCCAGTACTTC
CDR3 protein: CASSLGPGLGTETQYF

V gene: TRBV12-3/TRBV12-4
clone size: many
D gene: .
J gene: TRBJ1-2
CDR3 DNA: TGTGCCAGCAGTCCGACGGGACCCCCTGGCTACACCTTC
CDR3 protein: CASSPTGPPGYTF

V gene: TRBV5-1
clone size: many
D gene: TRBD2
J gene: TRBJ2-7
CDR3 DNA: TGCGCCAGCAGCCGCCTTAGCGGGGAAAGCTCCTACGAGCAGTACTTC
CDR3 protein: CASSRLSGESSYEQYF

V gene: TRBV28
clone size: many
D gene: .
J gene: TRBJ1-4
CDR3 DNA: TGTGCCAGCAGAGTTCCAGCCTCTTTCGGGAATGAAAAACTGTTTTTT
CDR3 protein: CASRVPASFGNEKLFF

V gene: TRBV18
clone size: many
D gene: TRBD1
J gene: TRBJ1-4
CDR3 DNA: TGTGCCAGCTCACCACCCGGCAGGGGGCCTGAAAAACTGTTTTTT
CDR3 protein: CASSPPGRGPEKLFF

V gene: TRBV6-1
clone size: many
D gene: .
J gene: TRBJ1-5
CDR3 DNA: TGTGCCAGCAGTGAAGACCTGGATAGCAATCAGCCCCAGCATTTT
CDR3 protein: CASSEDLDSNQPQHF

V gene: TRBV11-3
clone size: .
D gene: TRBD2
J gene: TRBJ2-1
CDR3 DNA: TGTGCCAGCAGCTCTCGAGCCCGGGGGGACAATGAGCAGTTCTTC
CDR3 protein: CASSSRARGDNEQFF

V gene: TRBV6-2/TRBV6-3
clone size: many
D gene: .
J gene: TRBJ2-2
CDR3 DNA: TGTGCCAGCAGTTACTCAGGCCGTTCGAACACCGGGGAGCTGTTTTTT
CDR3 protein: CASSYSGRSNTGELFF

V gene: TRBV6-1
clone size: .
D gene: .
J gene: TRBJ2-2
CDR3 DNA: TGTGCCAGCACCGGGACACAAAACACCGGGGAGCTGTTTTTT
CDR3 protein: CASTGTQNTGELFF

V gene: TRBV6-1
clone size: many
D gene: .
J gene: TRBJ1-1
CDR3 DNA: TGTGCCAGCAGGGGCCTCGGCACTGAAGCTTTCTTT
CDR3 protein: CASRGLGTEAFF

V gene: TRBV4-1
clone size: .
D gene: .
J gene: TRBJ2-7
CDR3 DNA: TGCGCCAGCAGCCAAGAGGGGGAGGCTTTAAAGCAGTACTTC
CDR3 protein: CASSQEGEALKQYF

V gene: TRBV12-3/TRBV12-4
clone size: .
D gene: .
J gene: TRBJ1-2
CDR3 DNA: TGTGCCAGCAGTCCGGGGGGGGGGGCCCTCTATGGCTACACCTTC
CDR3 protein: CASSPGGGALYGYTF

V gene: TRBV5-1
clone size: many
D gene: .
J gene: TRBJ2-1
CDR3 DNA: TGCGCCAGCAGCTTGGGGGGGCGCGAAACCAATGAGCAGTTCTTC
CDR3 protein: CASSLGGRETNEQFF

V gene: TRBV6-1
clone size: few
D gene: .
J gene: TRBJ2-7
CDR3 DNA: TGTGCCAGCAGTGAAACAGACACCTACGAGCAGTACTTC
CDR3 protein: CASSETDTYEQYF

V gene: TRBV12-3/TRBV12-4
clone size: few
D gene: .
J gene: TRBJ1-1
CDR3 DNA: TGTGCCAGCAGGACCTGGACAGTCGACACTGAAGCTTTCTTT
CDR3 protein: CASRTWTVDTEAFF

V gene: TRBV7-9
clone size: many
D gene: TRBD2
J gene: TRBJ2-1
CDR3 DNA: TGTGCCAGCAGTCCGAGCGGGGGGTCTAGTGAGCAGTTCTTC
CDR3 protein: CASSPSGGSSEQFF

V gene: TRBV29-1
clone size: many
D gene: .
J gene: TRBJ2-3
CDR3 DNA: TGCAGCGTGGCCCAGGAGTACACAGATACGCAGTATTTT
CDR3 protein: CSVAQEYTDTQYF

V gene: TRBV12-3/TRBV12-4
clone size: .
D gene: TRBD1
J gene: TRBJ1-2
CDR3 DNA: TGTGCCAGCAGTGACGACAGGGTAGAGGGGGGCTACACCTTC
CDR3 protein: CASSDDRVEGGYTF

V gene: TRBV11-3
clone size: many
D gene: .
J gene: TRBJ2-3
CDR3 DNA: TGTGCCAGCAGCCCCTTGCACACAGATACGCAGTATTTT
CDR3 protein: CASSPLHTDTQYF

V gene: TRBV2
clone size: many
D gene: .
J gene: TRBJ1-2
CDR3 DNA: TGTGCCAGCAGTGAAGAAGCCGAGGTGCCACGCACCTTC
CDR3 protein: CASSEEAEVPRTF

V gene: TRBV6-5
clone size: .
D gene: TRBD2
J gene: TRBJ2-7
CDR3 DNA: TGTGCCAGCAGTTATACACTTCCTACGGGGGGCTCCTACGAGCAGTACTTC
CDR3 protein: CASSYTLPTGGSYEQYF

V gene: TRBV11-3
clone size: many
D gene: .
J gene: TRBJ1-2
CDR3 DNA: TGTGCCAGCAGCTTAGTGAGCGGCAGCGGCTATGGCTACACCTTC
CDR3 protein: CASSLVSGSGYGYTF

V gene: TRBV11-2
clone size: many
D gene: .
J gene: TRBJ1-3
CDR3 DNA: TGTGCCAGCAGCTTGGCAGAGGTAAACACCATATATTTT
CDR3 protein: CASSLAEVNTIYF

V gene: TRBV30
clone size: few
D gene: .
J gene: TRBJ1-2
CDR3 DNA: TGTGCCTGGAGTCAGGAAGTCTATGGCTACACCTTC
CDR3 protein: CAWSQEVYGYTF

V gene: TRBV27
clone size: .
D gene: .
J gene: TRBJ2-1
CDR3 DNA: TGTGCCAGCAGCCTTGGTGGGGGCGGTGCTGAGCAGTTCTTC
CDR3 protein: CASSLGGGGAEQFF

V gene: TRBV12-3/TRBV12-4
clone size: few
D gene: .
J gene: TRBJ1-5
CDR3 DNA: TGTGCCAGCACCCTTAATAGCAATCAGCCCCAGCATTTT
CDR3 protein: CASTLNSNQPQHF

V gene: TRBV3-1
clone size: many
D gene: .
J gene: TRBJ2-7
CDR3 DNA: TGTGCCAGCAGCCCACGGGACTCCCTGAGTGATGAGCAGTACTTC
CDR3 protein: CASSPRDSLSDEQYF

V gene: TRBV11-1
clone size: many
D gene: .
J gene: TRBJ1-1
CDR3 DNA: TGTGCCAGCAGCTTAGGCAGAAGTACTGAAGCTTTCTTT
CDR3 protein: CASSLGRSTEAFF

V gene: TRBV5-5
clone size: .
D gene: TRBD1
J gene: TRBJ2-7
CDR3 DNA: TGTGCCAGCAGCTTTAGCGGGACAGGGGTCTACGAGCAGTACTTC
CDR3 protein: CASSFSGTGVYEQYF

V gene: TRBV10-3
clone size: .
D gene: .
J gene: TRBJ1-1
CDR3 DNA: TGTGCCATCCGAGGGAGTGAAATAAACACTGAAGCTTTCTTT
CDR3 protein: CAIRGSEINTEAFF

V gene: TRBV2
clone size: many
D gene: .
J gene: TRBJ2-5
CDR3 DNA: TGTGCCAGCAGTGAGGGGACGCAAGAGACCCAGTACTTC
CDR3 protein: CASSEGTQETQYF

V gene: TRBV5-1
clone size: many
D gene: TRBD1
J gene: TRBJ2-7
CDR3 DNA: TGCGCCAGCAGCTTGGCGGGACAGGACCACGAGCAGTACTTC
CDR3 protein: CASSLAGQDHEQYF

V gene: TRBV20-1
clone size: .
D gene: .
J gene: TRBJ2-1
CDR3 DNA: TGCAGTGCTAGTTCGTTCCGGACCCTCGATGAGCAGTTCTTC
CDR3 protein: CSASSFRTLDEQFF

V gene: TRBV20-1
clone size: many
D gene: TRBD1
J gene: TRBJ2-3
CDR3 DNA: TGCAGTGCGGACAGGGCTGGCGCAGATACGCAGTATTTT
CDR3 protein: CSADRAGADTQYF

V gene: TRBV5-4
clone size: many
D gene: .
J gene: TRBJ1-2
CDR3 DNA: TGTGCCAGCAGCTTGGACAGCTTCAACTATGGCTACACCTTC
CDR3 protein: CASSLDSFNYGYTF